The 22 T cell receptor beta chains below come from one sample, sequenced in a study of post-analysis software for immune sequencing data (dated by TCRdb to between 2014 and 2017). Broader findings and caveats from the paper: Roughly 5 TRBV segments, including TRBV5-6, TRBV5-1 and TRBV20-1, were significantly more frequent in patients than controls.

Their recognized antigens are unknown. The library was generated by PCR. TCRdb shows the sequencer as Illumina HiSeq 2500. Unique molecular identifiers were incorporated into TCR beta cDNA libraries to reduce PCR and sequencing biases. TCRdb reanalyzed the raw reads on its own, using fastp at Q25 for trimming and MiXCR for clone calling, and kept in-frame beta chains. Records with the same CDR3 protein are collapsed into one entry carrying the most frequent genes and DNA. Within this sample are hundreds of thousands of distinct CDR3 sequences, with roughly 27% of them counted one time only. The top ten hold roughly 0.57% of the sample. Sequenced input: blood. Source of these receptors: a girl between 10 and 17 years old with multiple sclerosis.

The chain joins TRBV12-3 or TRBV12-4 to TRBJ2-7; TRBD1 might be the D (6 bases). Between the trimmed V and J ends, which lost 5 bases and 0 bases, there was a span of 14 bases. The CDR3 contains 15 residues. The CDR3 is CASSPPDRLSYEQYF. CDR3 sequence (DNA): TGTGCCAGCAGTCCACCGGACAGACTCTCCTACGAGCAGTACTTC.

In the case of this clonotype: One end of the junction is discordant with germline, which a read error may explain. The chain carries TRBV7-7 and TRBJ2-1; TRBD2 aligns across 10 bases. CDR3 length: 17 amino acids. Germline V lookup: CDR1 SSHAT, CDR2 FNYEAQ (reference sequence). CDR3 protein: CASSLNSGGNSYNEQFF. The CDR3 nucleotides read TGTGCTAGCAGCTTAAATAGCGGGGGGAACTCCTACAATGAGCAGTTCTTC.

This chain connects TRBV12-3 or TRBV12-4 to TRBJ2-1; no definite D call. Trimming removed 3 bases at V and 10 bases at J, with 10 bases between. The CDR3 extends over 12 amino acids. The CDR3 DNA reads as TGTGCCAGCAGTTTCGGTCTCGGAGAGCAGTTCTTC. It translates to CASSFGLGEQFF.

This sequence joins TRBV28 and TRBJ2-1; possible D gene TRBD2, 6 bases. V lost 6 bases and J lost 0, with 15 bases in between. The CDR3 loop spans 16 amino acids. Germline V gene data show CDR1 as MDHEN and CDR2 as SYDVKM. CDR3 loop: CASSSAEGYSYNEQFF. CDR3 bases: TGTGCCAGCAGCTCGGCGGAGGGGTACTCCTACAATGAGCAGTTCTTC.

V usage is TRBV5-1 and J usage is TRBJ2-1; 7 bases match TRBD2. The CDR3 is 15 amino acids. Trimming removed 4 bases from V and 4 bases from J; junction bases left unmatched: 8. Germline V gene lookup returns CDR1 SGHRS and CDR2 YFSETQ. CDR3 amino acids: CASSPNGGGYNEQFF. The CDR3 nucleotides are TGCGCCAGCAGCCCTAACGGGGGAGGGTACAATGAGCAGTTCTTC.

The chain links TRBV7-2 to TRBJ2-6; 7 bases line up with TRBD1. CDR1 and CDR2 (germline): SGHTA, FQGNSA. The trim removed 3 bases at V and 2 bases at J, leaving 4 bases unmatched. CDR3 size: 16 residues. The CDR3 loop reads CASSFDRVTGANVLTF. As DNA, the CDR3 is TGTGCCAGCAGCTTCGACAGGGTGACTGGGGCCAACGTCCTGACTTTC.

The chain joins TRBV2 to TRBJ2-2; 9 bases map to TRBD1. This CDR3 is built from 14 residues. The J segment lost 4 bases and the V segment lost 9 bases, leaving 6 bases of the junction unmatched. CDR1 is SNHLY and CDR2 is FYNNEI in the germline V gene. The CDR3: CARGGQGRTGELFF. CDR3 coding DNA: TGTGCCAGGGGGGGACAGGGACGCACCGGGGAGCTGTTTTTT.

This clonotype was seen repeatedly, ten times or more. V gene TRBV27 combines with J gene TRBJ2-7; the D gene is possibly TRBD2 (6 bases). Germline-derived CDR1 and CDR2 are MNHEY and SMNVEV (reference sequence). This CDR3 has 16 residues. V lost 3 bases to trimming and J lost 6 bases, with 21 bases between them. The CDR3 DNA sequence: TGTGCCAGCAGTTTGGGTAGCGGAGGGAGGATCGGCGAGCAGTACTTC. Translating gives CASSLGSGGRIGEQYF.

This chain connects TRBV10-3 to TRBJ2-5; D ambiguous. Trimming removed 8 bases from V and 2 bases from J, with 9 bases in between. Germline values: CDR1 ENHRY, CDR2 SYGVKD. The CDR3 length is 12 residues. The CDR3 loop is CAILPPQETQYF. The CDR3 coding sequence is TGTGCCATCCTGCCCCCACAAGAGACCCAGTACTTC.

This clonotype has more than one count but fewer than ten. This chain links TRBV7-9 with TRBJ1-2; 7 nucleotides align to TRBD1. The germline V gene has CDR1 SEHNR and CDR2 FQNEAQ (reference sequence). The CDR3 runs to 15 residues. Trimming removed 5 bases from V and 4 bases from J; junction bases left unmatched: 10. The CDR3 loop reads CASSPGTDPRYGYTF. The CDR3 region has the DNA TGTGCCAGCAGCCCCGGGACAGATCCACGCTATGGCTACACCTTC.

The rearrangement uses TRBV20-1 and TRBJ2-3; a possible D gene is TRBD2 (5 bases). The CDR3 spans 16 residues. V was shortened by 6 bases and J by 2 bases, with 21 bases between the two germline ends. Germline assignment: CDR1 DFQATT and CDR2 SNEGSKA (reference sequence). The CDR3 spells CSALRTDATTTDTQYF. The CDR3 nucleotides read TGCAGTGCCCTCCGGACTGACGCGACGACCACAGATACGCAGTATTTT.

This clonotype was seen a few times. This chain uses TRBV7-2 with TRBJ2-7, with D maybe TRBD2 (5 bases). Trimming cost V 0 bases and J 5 bases, with 20 bases left between them. Per the germline V gene, CDR1 is SGHTA and CDR2 is FQGNSA. The CDR3 is 17 residues long. The CDR3 coding sequence is TGTGCCAGCAGCTTAGCGTCGGGGTCCGCCGGGTCCCACGAGCAGTACTTC. The encoded protein is CASSLASGSAGSHEQYF.

This clonotype appeared a few times. The V call is TRBV5-6, the J call TRBJ2-7, with 9 bases that match TRBD1. With 0 bases clipped from V and 6 bases from J, the junction kept 4 bases outside the gene matches. The germline gives CDR1 SGHDT, CDR2 YYEEEE. The CDR3 sequence is 14 residues long. The CDR3 loop is CASSLVDRGPEQYF. For the CDR3, the DNA is TGTGCCAGCAGCTTGGTGGACAGGGGACCCGAGCAGTACTTC. The entire variable domain, with the rest obtained from reference TRBV5-6 and TRBJ2-7, is as follows: DAGVTQSPTHLIKTRGQQVTLRCSPKSGHDTVSWYQQALGQGPQFIFQYYEEEERQRGNFPDRFSGHQFPNYSSELNVNALLLGDSALYLCASSLVDRGPEQYFGPGTRLTVT.

The chain recombines TRBV4-3 with TRBJ2-2; unclear D gene. The CDR3 loop spans 15 amino acids. Trimming pared 8 bases from V and 2 bases from J, leaving 15 bases between. Germline loops: CDR1 LGHNA, CDR2 YSLEER. DNA for the CDR3: TGCGCCAGCTGCCCCTCCTACCAAAACACCGGGGAGCTGTTTTTT. Translating gives CASCPSYQNTGELFF.

The J gene is TRBJ2-1, the V gene TRBV6-6; D is unresolved. This CDR3 contains 16 residues. CDR1 MNHNY and CDR2 SVGAGI come from the germline V gene (reference sequence). The V end was cut by 0 bases, the J end by 5 bases, with 14 bases between. CDR3 nucleotide sequence: TGTGCCAGCAGTTACTCGGTCTCAGGCAGGAACAATGAGCAGTTCTTC. It codes for CASSYSVSGRNNEQFF.

With respect to this clonotype: At one boundary the junction diverges from the germline segment, which might be a read error. The V gene is TRBV5-6, the J gene TRBJ2-1, with 7 positions matching TRBD2. Germline-derived CDR1 and CDR2 are SGHDT and YYEEEE. The CDR3 has 15 amino acids. DNA for the CDR3: TGTGCCAGCAGCCCAAGGAGCGGGGACTACAATGAGCGGTTCTTC. This encodes CASSPRSGDYNERFF.

The chain uses TRBV12-3 or TRBV12-4 and TRBJ2-3; 9 bases fit TRBD1. There are 18 residues in the CDR3. V lost 3 bases to trimming and J lost 3 bases; unmatched junction nucleotides: 13. CDR3 sequence (DNA): TGTGCCAGCAGTTTGGTTTTAGGGACGGGACAGGGTACAGATACGCAGTATTTT. Residues: CASSLVLGTGQGTDTQYF.

Comment on this clonotype: A read error is possible here, since a much larger clone lies one base away. The chain is built from TRBV4-1 and TRBJ2-1; D is unresolved. From germline, CDR1 is MGHRA and CDR2 YSYEKL. There are 17 residues in the CDR3. CDR3 sequence reads: CSSSQDGESLAYNEQFF. For the CDR3, the DNA is TGCTCCAGCAGCCAAGATGGCGAAAGTCTCGCCTACAATGAGCAGTTCTTC.

The genes are TRBV5-5 and TRBJ2-5; 7 bases line up with TRBD1. The J call may be incorrect, as the DNA end agrees better with TRBJ2-7. Germline V gene lookup returns CDR1 SGHKS and CDR2 YYEKEE (reference sequence). The CDR3 runs 14 residues. The CDR3 coding sequence is TGTGCCAGCAGCTTTACAGGGGAGAGCAACGAGCAGTACTTC. This sequence encodes CASSFTGESNEQYF.

This clonotype was found a few times. The V call is TRBV28, the J call TRBJ2-5; D call uncertain. Trimming removed 5 bases at V and 7 bases at J, with 11 bases between. The CDR3 sequence is 12 residues long. Germline assignment: CDR1 MDHEN and CDR2 SYDVKM. CDR3 residues: CASSRPPGTQYF. As DNA, the CDR3 is TGTGCCAGCAGTCGACCCCCGGGGACCCAGTACTTC.

This chain links TRBV6-5 with TRBJ2-5; a possible D gene is TRBD2 (5 bases). Trimming stripped 8 bases from V and 5 bases from J, with 15 bases between. This CDR3 has 13 amino acids. From germline, CDR1 is MNHEY and CDR2 SVGAGI. CDR3 sequence reads: CASFGERRETQYF. Here the CDR3 DNA reads TGTGCCAGCTTCGGGGAACGGAGGGAGACCCAGTACTTC.

The chain carries TRBV7-9 and TRBJ1-5, with 7 positions matching TRBD1. The CDR3 covers 15 residues. Germline CDR1 reads SEHNR; CDR2 reads FQNEAQ (reference sequence). The V segment lost 5 bases and the J segment 0 bases; nucleotides outside the gene matches: 4. The CDR3 DNA is TGTGCCAGCAGCGAAACAGGGGATAGCAATCAGCCCCAGCATTTT. Translation: CASSETGDSNQPQHF.